This TCR beta chain derives from a study of blood T cells in healthy people across ages. This CDR3 is 13 amino acids long. From germline, CDR1 is DFQATT and CDR2 SNEGSKA (reference sequence). V dropped 2 bases and J dropped 7; count of bases not matched to a gene: 2. A second about 7 to 12 cycle PCR used barcoded and J-beta primers. A tag from a template-switch adaptor with 12 random nucleotides marked each cDNA molecule. TCRdb itself ran the 5' RACE reads through MiXCR, one entry per CDR3 protein. The sample has about 780,000 distinct CDR3 sequences, about 62% seen once; the top ten hold 25% to 35%. The sample comprised blood. The sequence was obtained from a man aged 25 to 45 in good health. V usage is TRBV20-1 and J usage is TRBJ1-6; 7 bases agree with TRBD1. The chain's CDR3 is CSARRQGNSPLHF. The CDR3 region has the DNA TGCAGTGCTAGAAGACAGGGAAATTCACCCCTCCACTTT.